This is a list of T cell receptor beta chains from one sample in a study of T cell changes during pregnancy in multiple sclerosis. Data came from immunoSEQ multiplex PCR; TCRdb stores just in-frame clones and leaves some out. The sample has roughly 48,000 clones; about 88% are singletons. Sequencing used CD4+ T cells from peripheral blood mononuclear cells, obtained in the second trimester of pregnancy. The receptors stem from a female donor with multiple sclerosis, enrolled in a pregnancy study. Both conserved end residues are part of each CDR3. Each record gives: J gene, clone size, D gene, V gene, CDR3 length, CDR3 protein, CDR3 DNA. The D gene is left open where the match is weak. Clone sizes are given selectively: once, few, many, or a class where the clone is expanded.

J gene: TRBJ2-3; clone size: NA; D gene: NA; V gene: TRBV7-3; CDR3 length: 13; CDR3 protein: CASSLLGSDTQYF; CDR3 DNA: TGTGCCAGCAGCTTGCTGGGCTCAGATACGCAGTATTTT
J gene: TRBJ2-5; clone size: once; D gene: TRBD2; V gene: TRBV30; CDR3 length: 12; CDR3 protein: CAWNGGSKTQYF; CDR3 DNA: TGTGCCTGGAATGGCGGGAGTAAGACCCAGTACTTC
J gene: TRBJ2-1; clone size: once; D gene: TRBD2; V gene: TRBV10-3; CDR3 length: 16; CDR3 protein: CATGLAGGSSYNEQFF; CDR3 DNA: TGTGCCACCGGACTAGCGGGGGGGAGCTCCTACAATGAGCAGTTCTTC
J gene: TRBJ2-1; clone size: NA; D gene: NA; V gene: TRBV7-2; CDR3 length: 16; CDR3 protein: CASAKAAIGSYNEQFF; CDR3 DNA: TGTGCCAGCGCCAAAGCGGCTATAGGGTCCTACAATGAGCAGTTCTTC
J gene: TRBJ2-5; clone size: NA; D gene: TRBD2; V gene: TRBV2; CDR3 length: 16; CDR3 protein: CASSLGLAGGEETQYF; CDR3 DNA: TGTGCCAGCAGTCTGGGACTAGCGGGAGGGGAAGAGACCCAGTACTTC
J gene: TRBJ1-2; clone size: NA; D gene: NA; V gene: TRBV28; CDR3 length: 12; CDR3 protein: CASSLRMREDTF; CDR3 DNA: TGTGCCAGCAGTTTAAGGATGCGGGAAGACACCTTC
J gene: TRBJ2-7; clone size: NA; D gene: TRBD1; V gene: TRBV5-6; CDR3 length: 16; CDR3 protein: CASSLRTGGIFYEQYF; CDR3 DNA: TGTGCCAGCAGCCTCCGGACAGGGGGCATTTTCTACGAGCAGTACTTC
J gene: TRBJ1-5; clone size: few; D gene: NA; V gene: TRBV27; CDR3 length: 14; CDR3 protein: CAGWTKNSNQPQHF; CDR3 DNA: TGTGCCGGATGGACTAAAAATAGCAATCAGCCCCAGCATTTT
J gene: TRBJ1-5; clone size: NA; D gene: TRBD1; V gene: TRBV29-1; CDR3 length: 18; CDR3 protein: CSGLRTGKIQDNNQPQHF; CDR3 DNA: TGCAGCGGGCTTCGGACAGGGAAGATACAGGACAACAATCAGCCCCAGCATTTT
J gene: TRBJ2-3; clone size: NA; D gene: NA; V gene: TRBV5-1; CDR3 length: 16; CDR3 protein: CASTDTGNGATDTQYF; CDR3 DNA: TGCGCCAGCACCGACACAGGGAATGGTGCAACAGATACGCAGTATTTT
J gene: TRBJ1-1; clone size: NA; D gene: TRBD1; V gene: TRBV11-3; CDR3 length: 15; CDR3 protein: CASSLEATGDTEAFF; CDR3 DNA: TGTGCCAGCAGCTTAGAGGCGACAGGGGACACTGAAGCTTTCTTT
J gene: TRBJ2-1; clone size: NA; D gene: NA; V gene: TRBV14; CDR3 length: 15; CDR3 protein: CASSQEQAGWEEQFF; CDR3 DNA: TGTGCCAGCAGCCAAGAGCAGGCTGGCTGGGAGGAGCAGTTCTTC
J gene: TRBJ1-1; clone size: NA; D gene: TRBD1; V gene: TRBV9; CDR3 length: 15; CDR3 protein: CASSVNGNTGAEAFF; CDR3 DNA: TGTGCCAGCAGCGTAAACGGGAACACAGGGGCGGAAGCTTTCTTT
J gene: TRBJ2-7; clone size: NA; D gene: TRBD2; V gene: TRBV5-5; CDR3 length: 16; CDR3 protein: CASSLGPGTSGYEQYF; CDR3 DNA: TGTGCCAGCAGCTTGGGCCCCGGGACTAGCGGCTACGAGCAGTACTTC
J gene: TRBJ2-3; clone size: NA; D gene: TRBD2; V gene: TRBV19; CDR3 length: 18; CDR3 protein: CASSMFSVASGSADTQYF; CDR3 DNA: TGTGCCAGTAGTATGTTTTCCGTGGCTAGCGGGAGCGCAGATACGCAGTATTTT
J gene: TRBJ2-2; clone size: few; D gene: TRBD2; V gene: TRBV5-6; CDR3 length: 15; CDR3 protein: CASTRAGAGTGELFF; CDR3 DNA: TGTGCCAGCACCAGAGCGGGGGCGGGCACCGGGGAGCTGTTTTTT
J gene: TRBJ1-2; clone size: NA; D gene: NA; V gene: TRBV28; CDR3 length: 16; CDR3 protein: CASSLFAYRGNYGYTF; CDR3 DNA: TGTGCCAGCAGTTTATTCGCCTATCGGGGTAACTATGGCTACACCTTC
J gene: TRBJ1-2; clone size: once; D gene: TRBD1; V gene: TRBV6-1; CDR3 length: 15; CDR3 protein: CASSEASEGANGYTF; CDR3 DNA: TGTGCCAGCAGTGAAGCGTCGGAGGGGGCTAATGGCTACACCTTC
J gene: TRBJ2-7; clone size: NA; D gene: TRBD2; V gene: TRBV7-2; CDR3 length: 15; CDR3 protein: CASSSYPGTIYEQYF; CDR3 DNA: TGTGCCAGCAGCTCTTATCCGGGGACTATCTACGAGCAGTACTTC
J gene: TRBJ2-7; clone size: NA; D gene: NA; V gene: TRBV7-8; CDR3 length: 16; CDR3 protein: CASSLNERKSSYEQYF; CDR3 DNA: TGTGCCAGCAGCTTGAATGAGCGGAAGAGCTCCTACGAGCAGTACTTC
J gene: TRBJ2-5; clone size: once; D gene: NA; V gene: TRBV4-1; CDR3 length: 13; CDR3 protein: CASSRTALETQYF; CDR3 DNA: TGCGCCAGCAGCCGGACAGCCTTAGAGACCCAGTACTTC
J gene: TRBJ2-4; clone size: NA; D gene: NA; V gene: TRBV12-2; CDR3 length: 17; CDR3 protein: CASRNGLAGDAKNIQYF; CDR3 DNA: TGTGCAAGTCGCAACGGACTAGCGGGAGACGCCAAAAACATTCAGTACTTC
J gene: TRBJ1-2; clone size: NA; D gene: NA; V gene: TRBV12-5; CDR3 length: 17; CDR3 protein: CASGLTLGQTANYGYTF; CDR3 DNA: TGTGCTAGTGGTTTGACCCTCGGACAGACCGCTAACTATGGCTACACCTTC
J gene: TRBJ2-2; clone size: NA; D gene: TRBD1; V gene: TRBV7-2; CDR3 length: 17; CDR3 protein: CASTHPPGTANTGELFF; CDR3 DNA: TGTGCCAGCACTCACCCCCCCGGGACAGCAAACACCGGGGAGCTGTTTTTT
J gene: TRBJ1-1; clone size: NA; D gene: TRBD1; V gene: TRBV5-1; CDR3 length: 15; CDR3 protein: CASSPRTGGNTEAFF; CDR3 DNA: TGCGCCAGCAGCCCCAGGACAGGGGGGAACACTGAAGCTTTCTTT
J gene: TRBJ2-7; clone size: NA; D gene: TRBD1; V gene: TRBV19; CDR3 length: 13; CDR3 protein: CASKRQGTYEQYF; CDR3 DNA: TGTGCCAGTAAGCGACAGGGGACCTACGAGCAGTACTTC
J gene: TRBJ1-2; clone size: NA; D gene: NA; V gene: TRBV6-6; CDR3 length: 15; CDR3 protein: CASSYSASAFYGYTF; CDR3 DNA: TGTGCCAGCAGTTACTCCGCCAGCGCCTTCTATGGCTACACCTTC
J gene: TRBJ2-3; clone size: once; D gene: TRBD2; V gene: TRBV27; CDR3 length: 14; CDR3 protein: CASSFGTSGGTQYF; CDR3 DNA: TGTGCCAGCAGTTTCGGGACTAGCGGGGGTACGCAGTATTTT
J gene: TRBJ2-7; clone size: NA; D gene: NA; V gene: TRBV18; CDR3 length: 13; CDR3 protein: CASSPLSSYEQYF; CDR3 DNA: TGTGCCAGCTCACCCCTGAGCTCCTACGAGCAGTACTTC
J gene: TRBJ2-1; clone size: NA; D gene: NA; V gene: TRBV7-3; CDR3 length: 15; CDR3 protein: CASSLRAMGGNEQFF; CDR3 DNA: TGTGCCAGCAGCTTACGAGCGATGGGGGGCAATGAGCAGTTCTTC
J gene: TRBJ2-6; clone size: NA; D gene: NA; V gene: TRBV19; CDR3 length: 14; CDR3 protein: CASSMTGGANVLTF; CDR3 DNA: TGTGCCAGTAGTATGACAGGTGGGGCCAACGTCCTGACTTTC
J gene: TRBJ2-5; clone size: NA; D gene: NA; V gene: TRBV18; CDR3 length: 15; CDR3 protein: CASSPPSRELETQYF; CDR3 DNA: TGTGCCAGCTCACCACCGTCCCGGGAGCTGGAGACCCAGTACTTC
J gene: TRBJ2-3; clone size: NA; D gene: TRBD1; V gene: TRBV5-4; CDR3 length: 14; CDR3 protein: CASSVGQRTDTQYF; CDR3 DNA: TGTGCCAGCAGCGTGGGACAGCGCACAGATACGCAGTATTTT
J gene: TRBJ2-5; clone size: NA; D gene: NA; V gene: TRBV30; CDR3 length: 11; CDR3 protein: CAWTYQETQYF; CDR3 DNA: TGTGCCTGGACGTACCAAGAGACCCAGTACTTC
J gene: TRBJ1-2; clone size: few; D gene: NA; V gene: TRBV27; CDR3 length: 16; CDR3 protein: CASSLSGGGRDYGYTF; CDR3 DNA: TGTGCCAGCAGTTTATCCGGCGGGGGGCGAGACTATGGCTACACCTTC
J gene: TRBJ2-3; clone size: NA; D gene: TRBD2; V gene: TRBV5-1; CDR3 length: 17; CDR3 protein: CASSQGDGLAVTDTQYF; CDR3 DNA: TGCGCCAGCAGCCAGGGGGACGGACTAGCGGTCACAGATACGCAGTATTTT
J gene: TRBJ2-1; clone size: NA; D gene: NA; V gene: TRBV6-5; CDR3 length: 13; CDR3 protein: CASSLYSYNEQFF; CDR3 DNA: TGTGCCAGCAGTCTTTACTCCTACAATGAGCAGTTCTTC
J gene: TRBJ2-7; clone size: NA; D gene: NA; V gene: TRBV29-1; CDR3 length: 14; CDR3 protein: CSVVRGSSLSEQYF; CDR3 DNA: TGCAGCGTTGTAAGGGGAAGCTCCCTCTCCGAGCAGTACTTC
J gene: TRBJ1-2; clone size: once; D gene: TRBD1; V gene: TRBV10-3; CDR3 length: 14; CDR3 protein: CAISLDRGSDGYTF; CDR3 DNA: TGTGCCATCAGCTTGGACAGGGGATCGGATGGCTACACCTTC
J gene: TRBJ2-2; clone size: NA; D gene: NA; V gene: TRBV5-1; CDR3 length: 15; CDR3 protein: CASSLVDSQTGELFF; CDR3 DNA: TGCGCCAGCAGCTTGGTGGACAGCCAAACCGGGGAGCTGTTTTTT
J gene: TRBJ2-7; clone size: NA; D gene: TRBD2; V gene: TRBV5-4; CDR3 length: 16; CDR3 protein: CASSLRLAGGWGEQYF; CDR3 DNA: TGTGCCAGCAGCTTGCGACTAGCGGGAGGCTGGGGGGAGCAGTACTTC
J gene: TRBJ2-7; clone size: NA; D gene: TRBD1; V gene: TRBV4-1; CDR3 length: 17; CDR3 protein: CASSHPTGHGAAYEQYF; CDR3 DNA: TGCGCCAGCAGCCACCCGACAGGGCATGGGGCCGCCTACGAGCAGTACTTC
J gene: TRBJ2-1; clone size: NA; D gene: TRBD2; V gene: TRBV9; CDR3 length: 15; CDR3 protein: CASSQSGVTYNEQFF; CDR3 DNA: TGTGCCAGCAGCCAGAGCGGGGTTACCTACAATGAGCAGTTCTTC
J gene: TRBJ2-1; clone size: NA; D gene: TRBD2; V gene: TRBV2; CDR3 length: 14; CDR3 protein: CASIVGRAYNEQFF; CDR3 DNA: TGTGCCAGCATAGTCGGGAGGGCCTACAATGAGCAGTTCTTC
J gene: TRBJ1-2; clone size: once; D gene: TRBD1; V gene: TRBV30; CDR3 length: 15; CDR3 protein: CAWSQDRPPNYGYTF; CDR3 DNA: TGTGCCTGGAGTCAGGACAGGCCTCCTAACTATGGCTACACCTTC
J gene: TRBJ2-7; clone size: NA; D gene: TRBD2; V gene: TRBV10-2; CDR3 length: 16; CDR3 protein: CASSNPGGVRSYEQYF; CDR3 DNA: TGCGCCAGCAGTAACCCGGGGGGGGTTCGCTCCTACGAGCAGTACTTC
J gene: TRBJ2-1; clone size: NA; D gene: TRBD2; V gene: TRBV30; CDR3 length: 13; CDR3 protein: CAWTKRGGNEQFF; CDR3 DNA: TGTGCCTGGACTAAGCGGGGGGGCAATGAGCAGTTCTTC
J gene: TRBJ2-3; clone size: once; D gene: NA; V gene: TRBV18; CDR3 length: 13; CDR3 protein: CASSPHSTDTQYF; CDR3 DNA: TGTGCCAGCTCACCCCATAGCACAGATACGCAGTATTTT
J gene: TRBJ1-5; clone size: NA; D gene: TRBD1; V gene: TRBV18; CDR3 length: 16; CDR3 protein: CASSPGLGQGNQPQHF; CDR3 DNA: TGTGCCAGCTCACCCGGGCTAGGACAGGGGAATCAGCCCCAGCATTTT
J gene: TRBJ1-5; clone size: NA; D gene: NA; V gene: TRBV2; CDR3 length: 14; CDR3 protein: CASSDRASNQPQHF; CDR3 DNA: TGTGCCAGCAGTGACAGGGCGTCTAATCAGCCCCAGCATTTT
J gene: TRBJ1-1; clone size: NA; D gene: TRBD1; V gene: TRBV28; CDR3 length: 12; CDR3 protein: CASRDRDTEAFF; CDR3 DNA: TGTGCCAGCCGGGACAGGGACACTGAAGCTTTCTTT
J gene: TRBJ2-1; clone size: NA; D gene: TRBD2; V gene: TRBV7-9; CDR3 length: 17; CDR3 protein: CASSPLRGEGQNNEQFF; CDR3 DNA: TGTGCCAGCAGCCCCCTACGGGGGGAAGGGCAAAATAATGAGCAGTTCTTC